Listed below are T cell receptor beta chains from one sample, sequenced in a study of T cells in tuberculosis. Profiling relied on immunoSEQ multiplex PCR, and the TCRdb table lists in-frame clones only, not all of them. The profile covers about 35,000 clones, with over 85% appearing a single time and roughly 7% taken by the ten largest. Material for sequencing was PBMCs. The origin of the receptors is a donor aged 10-29 years with latent tuberculosis or without tuberculosis infection. Both conserved end residues are part of each CDR3. Fields, in order: J gene, clone size, V gene, D gene, CDR3 DNA, CDR3 protein. The D gene is left open where the match is weak. The size entry is marked missing in some rows and otherwise reads once, few, many or a size class.

TRBJ2-1	once	TRBV2	TRBD2	TGTGCCAGCAGGACTAGCGGGGGGGCCCACTACAATGAGCAGTTCTTC	CASRTSGGAHYNEQFF
TRBJ1-6	NA	TRBV7-2	NA	TGTGCCAGCAGCATGGGGGGGAACAATTCACCCCTCCACTTT	CASSMGGNNSPLHF
TRBJ1-2	NA	TRBV5-4	NA	TGTGCCAGCAGCTTGGCTGCCGGTCCATCTAACTATGGCTACACCTTC	CASSLAAGPSNYGYTF
TRBJ2-1	NA	TRBV2	NA	TGTGCCAGCAGTGAACAGCGGAACTACAATGAGCAGTTCTTC	CASSEQRNYNEQFF
TRBJ1-5	NA	TRBV15	TRBD1	TGTGCCACCAGCAGAGAAGTGGGACAGGGACGTCAGCCCCAGCATTTT	CATSREVGQGRQPQHF
TRBJ2-3	NA	TRBV6-6	TRBD2	TGTGCCAGCAGTTGGGCTAGCGGGGGGAGCACAGATACGCAGTATTTT	CASSWASGGSTDTQYF
TRBJ1-5	NA	TRBV10-3	NA	TGTGCCATCAGTGTTGGGCGGGATCAGCCCCAGCATTTT	CAISVGRDQPQHF
TRBJ2-1	NA	TRBV5-1	TRBD2	TGCGCCAGCAGCATAGGACTAGCTGGGAAGTTTGGGCAGTTCTTC	CASSIGLAGKFGQFF
TRBJ2-1	NA	TRBV7-3	TRBD1	TGTGCCAGCAGCGCGACAGGGGTTAGGAATGAGCAGTTCTTC	CASSATGVRNEQFF
TRBJ1-6	NA	TRBV15	NA	TGTGCCACCAGCAGAGAAACTATCATCCAGAGAGATAATTCACCCCTCCACTTT	CATSRETIIQRDNSPLHF
TRBJ1-1	NA	TRBV28	TRBD1	TGTGCCAGCAGTTTATCCGGGACAGGGGTGGGGGCTTTCTTT	CASSLSGTGVGAFF
TRBJ1-2	NA	TRBV9	NA	TGTGCCAGCAGCGTACGGACACCCGACTATGGCTACACCTTC	CASSVRTPDYGYTF
TRBJ1-5	once	TRBV5-8	NA	TGTGCCAGCAGCTTTATTTTACTTCAGCCCCAGCATTTT	CASSFILLQPQHF
TRBJ1-5	NA	TRBV5-5	NA	TGTGCCAGCAGCGACAAAGGTCAGCCCCAGCATTTT	CASSDKGQPQHF
TRBJ2-1	NA	TRBV2	TRBD1	TGTGCCGTAGCCCGGGACAGTGCCTACAATGAGCAGTTCTTC	CAVARDSAYNEQFF
TRBJ1-2	NA	TRBV6-1	NA	TGTGCCAGCAGTGAATCAGGCAGGGCCCGGGGCTACACCTTC	CASSESGRARGYTF
TRBJ1-2	NA	TRBV30	NA	TGTGCCTGGAGGAACCCCCAGGGGGGCTACACCTTC	CAWRNPQGGYTF
TRBJ2-3	NA	TRBV30	NA	TGTGCCTGGAAGGAGGGCTTTAGCACAGATACGCAGTATTTT	CAWKEGFSTDTQYF
TRBJ1-1	NA	TRBV19	NA	TGTGCTACCTCCCGTTCCGGGAACACTGAAGCTTTCTTT	CATSRSGNTEAFF
TRBJ1-5	NA	TRBV29-1	NA	TGCAGCGTTGAGGCAGGGTACAATCAGCCCCAGCATTTT	CSVEAGYNQPQHF